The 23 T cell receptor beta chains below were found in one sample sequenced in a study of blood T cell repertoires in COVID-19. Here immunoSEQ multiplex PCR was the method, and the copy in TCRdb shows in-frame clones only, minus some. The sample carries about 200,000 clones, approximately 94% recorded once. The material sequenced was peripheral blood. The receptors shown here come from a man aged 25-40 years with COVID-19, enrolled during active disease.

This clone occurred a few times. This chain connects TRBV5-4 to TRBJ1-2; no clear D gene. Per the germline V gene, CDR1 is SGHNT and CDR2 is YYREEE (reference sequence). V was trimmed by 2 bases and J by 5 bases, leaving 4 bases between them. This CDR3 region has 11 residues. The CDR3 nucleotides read TGTGCCAGCAGCTTTGAGTATGGCTACACCTTC. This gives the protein CASSFEYGYTF.

The CDR3 sequence: CASSFLAGGQETQYF. CDR3 nucleotide sequence: TGTGCCAGCAGCTTTCTAGCGGGGGGCCAAGAGACCCAGTACTTC. V gene TRBV5-6 combines with J gene TRBJ2-5, with 11 bases fitting TRBD2. V lost 2 bases and J lost 1; bases outside the gene matches: 1. Per the germline V gene, CDR1 is SGHDT and CDR2 is YYEEEE. The CDR3 consists of 15 residues. Based on the CDR3 plus reference TRBV5-6 and TRBJ2-5, the full variable domain is DAGVTQSPTHLIKTRGQQVTLRCSPKSGHDTVSWYQQALGQGPQFIFQYYEEEERQRGNFPDRFSGHQFPNYSSELNVNALLLGDSALYLCASSFLAGGQETQYFGPGTRLLVL.

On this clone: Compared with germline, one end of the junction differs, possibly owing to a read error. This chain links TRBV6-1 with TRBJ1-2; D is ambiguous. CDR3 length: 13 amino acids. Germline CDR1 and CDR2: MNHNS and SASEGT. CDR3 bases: TGTGCCAGCAGTCAAGCGGCAGACTATGGCTACACCTTC. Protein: CASSQAADYGYTF.

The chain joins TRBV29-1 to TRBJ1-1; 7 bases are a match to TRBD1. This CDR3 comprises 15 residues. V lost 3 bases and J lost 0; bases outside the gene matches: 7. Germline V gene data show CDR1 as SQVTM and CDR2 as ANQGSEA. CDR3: CSVEHRGIMNTEAFF. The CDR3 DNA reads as TGCAGCGTTGAGCACAGGGGAATTATGAACACTGAAGCTTTCTTT. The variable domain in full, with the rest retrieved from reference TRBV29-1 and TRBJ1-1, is SAVISQKPSRDICQRGTSLTIQCQVDSQVTMMFWYRQQPGQSLTLIATANQGSEATYESGFVIDKFPISRPNLTFSTLTVSNMSPEDSSIYLCSVEHRGIMNTEAFFGQGTRLTVV.

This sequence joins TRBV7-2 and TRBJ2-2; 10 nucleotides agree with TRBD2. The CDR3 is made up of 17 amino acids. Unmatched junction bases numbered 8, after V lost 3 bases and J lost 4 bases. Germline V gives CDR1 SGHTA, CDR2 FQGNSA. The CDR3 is CASSFSRTSGVTGELFF. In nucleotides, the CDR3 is TGTGCCAGCAGCTTCTCTCGGACTAGCGGAGTCACCGGGGAGCTGTTTTTT.

The CDR3 sequence is CASSFRSGASSYNEQFF. The CDR3 region has the DNA TGTGCCAGCAGCTTCCGCAGCGGGGCTAGCTCCTACAATGAGCAGTTCTTC. The chain carries TRBV7-6 and TRBJ2-1; TRBD2 agrees at 7 bases. Germline-derived CDR1 and CDR2 are SGHVS and FNYEAQ. The CDR3 is 17 amino acids. The junction had 8 bases not matched to a gene; V was cut back by 3 bases and J by 0 bases.

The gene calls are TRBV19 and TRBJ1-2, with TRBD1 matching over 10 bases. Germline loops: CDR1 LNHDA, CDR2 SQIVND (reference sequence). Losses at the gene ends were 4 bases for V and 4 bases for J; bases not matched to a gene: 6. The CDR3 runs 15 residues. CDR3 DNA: TGTGCCAGTAGTAGAGGACAGGGGGGATTCTATGGCTACACCTTC. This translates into CASSRGQGGFYGYTF. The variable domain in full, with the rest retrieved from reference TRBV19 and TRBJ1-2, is DGGITQSPKYLFRKEGQNVTLSCEQNLNHDAMYWYRQDPGQGLRLIYYSQIVNDFQKGDIAEGYSVSREKKESFPLTVTSAQKNPTAFYLCASSRGQGGFYGYTFGSGTRLTVV.

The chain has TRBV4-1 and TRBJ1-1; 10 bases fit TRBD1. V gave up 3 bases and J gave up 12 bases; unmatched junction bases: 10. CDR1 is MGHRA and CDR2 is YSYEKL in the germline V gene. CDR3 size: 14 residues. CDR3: CASSQRGQGRGTFF. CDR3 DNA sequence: TGCGCCAGCAGCCAGCGGGGACAGGGGCGAGGAACTTTCTTT.

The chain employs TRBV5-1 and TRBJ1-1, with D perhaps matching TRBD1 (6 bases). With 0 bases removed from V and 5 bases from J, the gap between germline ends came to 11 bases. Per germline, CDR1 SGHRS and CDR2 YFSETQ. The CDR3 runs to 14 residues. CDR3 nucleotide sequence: TGCGCCAGCAGCTTGGCCAGGGGCGGAACTGAAGCTTTCTTT. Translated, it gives CASSLARGGTEAFF.

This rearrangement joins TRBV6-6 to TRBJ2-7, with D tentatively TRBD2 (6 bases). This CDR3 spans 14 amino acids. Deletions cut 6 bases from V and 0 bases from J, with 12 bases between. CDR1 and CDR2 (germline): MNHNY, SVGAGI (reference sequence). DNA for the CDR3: TGTGCCAGCAGCCGGGACTTGAGCTCCTACGAGCAGTACTTC. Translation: CASSRDLSSYEQYF.

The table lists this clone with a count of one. The CDR3 DNA follows: TGTGCCAGCAGTGAGCTACTACCGGGGGACAGGGGCCACTATGGCTACACCTTC. Translated, it gives CASSELLPGDRGHYGYTF. V usage is TRBV25-1 and J usage is TRBJ1-2, with 10 bases that match TRBD1. Germline V gene sequence: CDR1 MGHDK, CDR2 SYGVNS. Trimming cost V 3 bases and J 3 bases; bases outside gene matches: 13. The CDR3 is 18 residues long.

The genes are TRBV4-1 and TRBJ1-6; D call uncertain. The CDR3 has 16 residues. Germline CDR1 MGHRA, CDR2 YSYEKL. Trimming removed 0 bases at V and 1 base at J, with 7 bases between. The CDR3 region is CASSQETASYNSPLHF. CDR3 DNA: TGCGCCAGCAGCCAAGAAACAGCATCCTATAATTCACCCCTCCACTTT.

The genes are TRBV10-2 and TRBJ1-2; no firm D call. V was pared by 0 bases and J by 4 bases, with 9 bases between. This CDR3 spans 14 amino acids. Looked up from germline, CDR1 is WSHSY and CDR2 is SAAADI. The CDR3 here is CASSESPLFYGYTF. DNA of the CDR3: TGCGCCAGCAGTGAGTCCCCTCTATTCTATGGCTACACCTTC.

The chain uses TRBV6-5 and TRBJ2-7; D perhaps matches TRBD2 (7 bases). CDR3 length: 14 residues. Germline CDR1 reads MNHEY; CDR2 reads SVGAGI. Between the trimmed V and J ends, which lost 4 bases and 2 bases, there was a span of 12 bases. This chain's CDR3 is CASSSAGAPYEQYF. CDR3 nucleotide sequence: TGTGCCAGCAGTTCGGCGGGGGCCCCCTACGAGCAGTACTTC.

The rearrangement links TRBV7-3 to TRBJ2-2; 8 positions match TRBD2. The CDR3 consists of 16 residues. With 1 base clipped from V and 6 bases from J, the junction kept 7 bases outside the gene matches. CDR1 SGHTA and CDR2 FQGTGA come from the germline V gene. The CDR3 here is CASSLNPGLVAGELFF. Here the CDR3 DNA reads TGTGCCAGCAGCTTAAATCCGGGACTAGTCGCCGGGGAGCTGTTTTTT.

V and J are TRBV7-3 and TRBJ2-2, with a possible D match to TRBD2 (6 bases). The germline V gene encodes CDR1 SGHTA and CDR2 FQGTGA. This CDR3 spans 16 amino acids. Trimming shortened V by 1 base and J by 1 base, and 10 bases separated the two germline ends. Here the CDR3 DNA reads TGTGCCAGCAGCTTAAGCCCCGGGGGGAACACCGGGGAGCTGTTTTTT. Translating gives CASSLSPGGNTGELFF.

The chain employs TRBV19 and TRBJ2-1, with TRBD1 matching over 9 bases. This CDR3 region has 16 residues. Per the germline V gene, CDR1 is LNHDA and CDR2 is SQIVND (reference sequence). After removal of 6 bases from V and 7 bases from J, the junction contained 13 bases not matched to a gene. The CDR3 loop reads CASSRDRVSTRNEQFF. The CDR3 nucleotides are TGTGCCAGTAGCCGGGACAGGGTATCGACGAGGAATGAGCAGTTCTTC. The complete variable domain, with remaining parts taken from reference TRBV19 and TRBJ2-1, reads DGGITQSPKYLFRKEGQNVTLSCEQNLNHDAMYWYRQDPGQGLRLIYYSQIVNDFQKGDIAEGYSVSREKKESFPLTVTSAQKNPTAFYLCASSRDRVSTRNEQFFGPGTRLTVL.

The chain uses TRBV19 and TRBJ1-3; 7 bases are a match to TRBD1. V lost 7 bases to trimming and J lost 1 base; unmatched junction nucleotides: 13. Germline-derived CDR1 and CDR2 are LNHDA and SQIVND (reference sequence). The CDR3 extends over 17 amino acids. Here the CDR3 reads CASTSRIGGSSGNTIYF. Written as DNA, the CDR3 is TGTGCCAGTACCTCAAGGATAGGGGGCTCGTCTGGAAACACCATATATTTT.

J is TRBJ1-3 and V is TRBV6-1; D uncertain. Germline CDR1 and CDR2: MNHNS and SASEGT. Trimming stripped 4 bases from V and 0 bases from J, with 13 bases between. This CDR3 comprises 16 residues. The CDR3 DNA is TGTGCCAGCAGTGGTCATCTCACGAGCTCTGGAAACACCATATATTTT. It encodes CASSGHLTSSGNTIYF.

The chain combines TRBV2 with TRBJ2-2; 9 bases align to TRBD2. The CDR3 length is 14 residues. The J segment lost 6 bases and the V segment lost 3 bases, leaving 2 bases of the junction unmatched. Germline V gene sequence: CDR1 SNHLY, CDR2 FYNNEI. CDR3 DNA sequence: TGTGCCAGCAGTGATTCTAGCGGGGCCGGGGAGCTGTTTTTT. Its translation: CASSDSSGAGELFF.

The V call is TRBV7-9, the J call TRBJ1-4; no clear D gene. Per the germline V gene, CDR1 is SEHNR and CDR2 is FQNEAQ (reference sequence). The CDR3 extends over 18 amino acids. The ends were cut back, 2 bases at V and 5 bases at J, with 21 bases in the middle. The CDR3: CASSLRFETQRGNEKLFF. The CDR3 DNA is TGTGCCAGCAGCTTAAGGTTTGAGACGCAAAGAGGGAATGAAAAACTGTTTTTT.

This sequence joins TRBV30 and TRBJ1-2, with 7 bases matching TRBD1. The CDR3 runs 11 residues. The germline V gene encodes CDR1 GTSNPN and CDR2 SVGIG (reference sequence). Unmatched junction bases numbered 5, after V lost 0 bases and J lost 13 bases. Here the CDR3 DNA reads TGTGCCTGGAGTGTAACAGGGGAGGTCACCTTC. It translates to CAWSVTGEVTF.

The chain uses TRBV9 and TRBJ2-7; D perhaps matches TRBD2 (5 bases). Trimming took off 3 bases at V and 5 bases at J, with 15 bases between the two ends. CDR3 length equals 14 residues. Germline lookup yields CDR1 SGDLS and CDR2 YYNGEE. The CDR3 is CASSDTSRGDEQYF. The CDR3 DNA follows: TGTGCCAGCAGCGACACGTCCCGGGGAGACGAGCAGTACTTC.